This TCR beta chain was identified during a study of cytomegalovirus exposure and HLA in healthy donors. Across the whole study: Earlier work reported 117 million unique TCR beta sequences from 170 million or so T cells.

The CDR3 length is 13 residues. Germline values: CDR1 SEHNR, CDR2 FQNEAQ (reference sequence). As for this clone: Germline and junction disagree at one end, which may indicate a read error.

The PCR used 60 Vbeta and 13 Jbeta primers. Profiled with immunoSEQ multiplex PCR; TCRdb holds only in-frame clones, not every one. This table has some 100,000 clones, 79% appearing once. The origin of this receptor is a female donor in good health and CMV-seropositive. The rearrangement joins TRBV7-9 to TRBJ2-3, with a weak D call TRBD2 (5 bases). Sequenced input: PBMCs. The CDR3 DNA follows: TGTTCCAGCAGCCTTGGACTCGTAGATACGCAGTATTTT. Its translation is CSSSLGLVDTQYF.